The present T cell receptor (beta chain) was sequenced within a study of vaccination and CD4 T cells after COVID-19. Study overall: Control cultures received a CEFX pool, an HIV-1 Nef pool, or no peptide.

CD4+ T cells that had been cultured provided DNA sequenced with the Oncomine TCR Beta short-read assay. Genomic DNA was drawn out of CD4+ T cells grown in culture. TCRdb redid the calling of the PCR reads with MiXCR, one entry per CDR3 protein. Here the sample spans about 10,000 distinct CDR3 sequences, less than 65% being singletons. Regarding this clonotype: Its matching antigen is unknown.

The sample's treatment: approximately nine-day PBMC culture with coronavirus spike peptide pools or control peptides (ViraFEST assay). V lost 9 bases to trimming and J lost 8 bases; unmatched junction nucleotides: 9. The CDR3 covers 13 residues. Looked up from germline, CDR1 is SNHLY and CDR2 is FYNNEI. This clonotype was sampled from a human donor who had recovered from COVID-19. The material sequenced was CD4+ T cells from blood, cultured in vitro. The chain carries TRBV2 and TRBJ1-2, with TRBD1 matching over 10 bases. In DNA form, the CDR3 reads TGTGCCAGTAGTACCGGGACAGGGGCCGGCTACACCTTC. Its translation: CASSTGTGAGYTF.